The sequence of this TCR beta chain was determined in a study of cytomegalovirus exposure and HLA in healthy donors. The study, taken as a whole, reports: A few of the chains that were CMV-associated were confirmed in vitro to be specific for CMV antigens.

PCR amplification relied on 60 Vbeta primers (plus 13 Jbeta primers). Profiling relied on immunoSEQ multiplex PCR, and the TCRdb table lists in-frame clones only, not all of them. This sample carries about 140,000 clones, just over 65% of them seen once, and the ten largest clones take over 5%. The V end lost 7 bases, the J end lost 3 bases, and 10 bases lay between the germline ends. The CDR3 covers 13 residues. Germline-derived CDR1 and CDR2 are SNHLY and FYNNEI. As concerns this clone: The target antigen is unknown.

The clonotype was recovered from a woman aged 55-69 years in good health and CMV-seronegative. Material: PBMCs. This rearrangement joins TRBV2 to TRBJ1-3; D possibly corresponds to TRBD1 (5 bases). The CDR3 coding sequence is TGTGCCAGCACCACAGGCCGTGGAAACACCATATATTTT. Protein sequence: CASTTGRGNTIYF.